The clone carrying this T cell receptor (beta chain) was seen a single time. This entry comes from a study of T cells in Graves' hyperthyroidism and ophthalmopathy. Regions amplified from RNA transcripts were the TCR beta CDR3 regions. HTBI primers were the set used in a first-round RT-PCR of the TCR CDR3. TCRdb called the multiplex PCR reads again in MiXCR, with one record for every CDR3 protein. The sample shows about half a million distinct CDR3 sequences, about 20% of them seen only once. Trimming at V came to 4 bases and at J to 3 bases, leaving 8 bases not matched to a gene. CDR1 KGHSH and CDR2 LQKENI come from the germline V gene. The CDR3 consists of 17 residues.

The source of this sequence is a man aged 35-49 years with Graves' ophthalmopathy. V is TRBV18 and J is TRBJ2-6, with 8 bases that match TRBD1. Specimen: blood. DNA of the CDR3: TGTGCCAGCTCACTCAGGACAGGGTCGGGTGGGGCCAACGTCCTGACTTTC. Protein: CASSLRTGSGGANVLTF.